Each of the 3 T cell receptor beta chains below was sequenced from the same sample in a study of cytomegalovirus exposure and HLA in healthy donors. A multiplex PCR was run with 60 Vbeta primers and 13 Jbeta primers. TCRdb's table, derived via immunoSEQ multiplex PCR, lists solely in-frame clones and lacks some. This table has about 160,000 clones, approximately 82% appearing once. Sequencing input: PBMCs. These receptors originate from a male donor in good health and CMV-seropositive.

The DNA for the CDR3 is TGTGCCAGCAGTTACAACGGACAGGGAGGCGAAAAACTGTTTTTT. Protein product: CASSYNGQGGEKLFF. The chain carries TRBV6-5 and TRBJ1-4; 8 nucleotides line up with TRBD1. The J segment lost 8 bases and the V segment lost 2 bases, leaving 7 bases of the junction unmatched. CDR3 length: 15 amino acids. The germline CDR1 and CDR2 sequences are MNHEY and SVGAGI.

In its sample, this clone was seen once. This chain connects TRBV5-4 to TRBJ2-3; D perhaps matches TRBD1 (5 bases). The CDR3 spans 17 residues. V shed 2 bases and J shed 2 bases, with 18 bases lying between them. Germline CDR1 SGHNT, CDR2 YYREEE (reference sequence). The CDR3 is CASSFEGRRGSTDTQYF. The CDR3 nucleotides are TGTGCCAGCAGCTTTGAAGGTAGAAGGGGATCCACAGATACGCAGTATTTT.

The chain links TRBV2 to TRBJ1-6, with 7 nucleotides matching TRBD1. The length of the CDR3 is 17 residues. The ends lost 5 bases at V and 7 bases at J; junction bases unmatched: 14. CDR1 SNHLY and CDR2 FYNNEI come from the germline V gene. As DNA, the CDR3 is TGTGCCAGCAGTAACCCGGCGGGGACAGAGAGAAATTCACCCCTCCACTTT. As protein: CASSNPAGTERNSPLHF.